These 19 T cell receptor beta chains share one sample of origin, sequenced in a study of Ad26.COV2.S vaccination and SARS-CoV-2 variants. The protocol was immunoSEQ multiplex PCR, while the TCRdb copy is restricted to in-frame clones and leaves out a portion. The sample lists approximately 90,000 clones, 82% occurring once. Sample: peripheral blood, taken after recovery from COVID-19. These receptors originate from a human donor who had recovered from COVID-19.

This chain links TRBV2 with TRBJ2-7; unclear D gene. CDR1 and CDR2 (germline): SNHLY, FYNNEI. V dropped 7 bases and J dropped 0 bases, with 13 bases sitting between them. CDR3 length: 14 residues. CDR3 nucleotide sequence: TGTGCCAGCAAGGTCGTCGCGAACTCCTACGAGCAGTACTTC. Amino acids: CASKVVANSYEQYF.

This clone came up once. V and J are TRBV27 and TRBJ2-5, with a tentative D call TRBD2 (5 bases). Germline CDR1 MNHEY, CDR2 SMNVEV (reference sequence). This CDR3 is 14 amino acids long. The V gene lost 8 bases and the J gene lost 3 bases, with 16 bases spanning the gap. The CDR3 DNA reads as TGTGCCAGCTCCCTCTTGAGCGGAAAAGAGACCCAGTACTTC. This gives the protein CASSLLSGKETQYF.

J is TRBJ1-1 and V is TRBV27, with D possibly matching TRBD1 (5 bases). The CDR3 loop spans 16 amino acids. The V end lost 1 base, the J end lost 7 bases, and 19 bases lay between the germline ends. CDR1 is MNHEY and CDR2 is SMNVEV in the germline V gene (reference sequence). The CDR3, as DNA: TGTGCCAGCAGTTTATATCCGGGGAGGGGAGGAAGTGAAGCTTTCTTT. Its translation is CASSLYPGRGGSEAFF.

J is TRBJ1-6 and V is TRBV19; no definite D call. CDR1 is LNHDA and CDR2 is SQIVND in the germline V gene (reference sequence). There are 14 residues in the CDR3. Trimming removed 9 bases from V and 3 bases from J, with 12 bases in between. The DNA for the CDR3 is TGTGCCAGCCATGAGACGGACTATAATTCACCCCTCCACTTT. Protein product: CASHETDYNSPLHF.

This rearrangement joins TRBV7-6 to TRBJ1-4; 12 bases fit TRBD1. Looked up from germline, CDR1 is SGHVS and CDR2 is FNYEAQ. The J segment lost 9 bases and the V segment lost 4 bases, leaving 9 bases of the junction unmatched. This CDR3 has 16 amino acids. The DNA of the CDR3 is TGTGCCAGCAGCTCGGGACAGGGGGCCTACCCGCAAAAACTGTTTTTT. Residues: CASSSGQGAYPQKLFF.

The chain links TRBV5-6 to TRBJ2-7; maybe TRBD2 (6 bases). Germline V gene data show CDR1 as SGHDT and CDR2 as YYEEEE. This CDR3 has 14 amino acids. V was pared by 2 bases and J by 3 bases, with 12 bases between. CDR3 region: CASSFVASDYEQYF. Written as DNA, the CDR3 is TGTGCCAGCAGCTTCGTGGCTAGCGACTACGAGCAGTACTTC. The complete variable domain, with remaining parts taken from reference TRBV5-6 and TRBJ2-7, reads DAGVTQSPTHLIKTRGQQVTLRCSPKSGHDTVSWYQQALGQGPQFIFQYYEEEERQRGNFPDRFSGHQFPNYSSELNVNALLLGDSALYLCASSFVASDYEQYFGPGTRLTVT.

This chain uses TRBV28 with TRBJ1-4; 9 positions agree with TRBD1. This CDR3 region has 17 residues. Trimming cost V 1 base and J 8 bases; bases outside gene matches: 11. The germline CDR1 and CDR2 sequences are MDHEN and SYDVKM. The CDR3 DNA reads as TGTGCCAGCAGTTTATTAGTTCCGGGACAGGGTGAAGAAAAACTGTTTTTT. This codes for CASSLLVPGQGEEKLFF.

The chain combines TRBV19 with TRBJ2-3, with D uncertain. V lost 4 bases and J 3 bases, leaving 14 bases between the germline ends. This CDR3 comprises 15 residues. Germline CDR1 reads LNHDA; CDR2 reads SQIVND (reference sequence). The DNA for the CDR3 is TGTGCCAGTAGTAGTGGCCGGGCCCGAACAGATACGCAGTATTTT. It yields the protein CASSSGRARTDTQYF.

The genes are TRBV19 and TRBJ2-6, with D unclear. V lost 6 bases and J lost 0, with 9 bases in between. From germline, CDR1 is LNHDA and CDR2 SQIVND (reference sequence). CDR3 length equals 15 residues. Here the CDR3 reads CASSQSASGANVLTF. The DNA for the CDR3 is TGTGCCAGTAGCCAATCAGCCTCTGGGGCCAACGTCCTGACTTTC.

The chain links TRBV4-2 to TRBJ2-7; D may be TRBD2 (6 bases). Germline loops: CDR1 LGHNA, CDR2 YNFKEQ. CDR3 size: 16 residues. Trimming took off 5 bases at V and 3 bases at J, with 20 bases between the two ends. The CDR3 DNA reads as TGTGCCAGCAGCAAACTCCGCCGGGACTTCCGCTACGAGCAGTACTTC. It translates to CASSKLRRDFRYEQYF.

The genes are TRBV24-1 and TRBJ2-5; TRBD1 matches at 7 bases. The CDR3 spans 16 residues. The J segment lost 1 base and the V segment lost 5 bases, leaving 9 bases of the junction unmatched. The germline V gene has CDR1 KGHDR and CDR2 SFDVKD. CDR3 amino acids: CATSGPRGTRQETQYF. The CDR3 DNA follows: TGTGCCACCAGTGGTCCCAGGGGGACACGCCAAGAGACCCAGTACTTC.

The V call is TRBV12-5, the J call TRBJ2-6; TRBD2 matches 15 bases. V gave up 4 bases and J gave up 2 bases; unmatched junction bases: 6. CDR1 and CDR2 from the germline V gene are LGHNT and FRNRAP. This CDR3 region has 19 residues. This CDR3 is CASGSWTSGRAAGANVLTF. The DNA of the CDR3 is TGTGCTAGTGGTTCGTGGACTAGCGGGAGGGCGGCTGGGGCCAACGTCCTGACTTTC.

The chain uses TRBV3-1 (or the pseudogene TRBV3-2) and TRBJ2-1; 9 bases match TRBD2. V was clipped by 3 bases and J by 0 bases; unmatched bases: 6. CDR1 and CDR2 (germline): LGHDT, YNNKEL (reference sequence). The CDR3 is 17 amino acids. The CDR3 region has the DNA TGTGCCAGCAGCCATCGGGCGGGAGGGAGCTCCTACAATGAGCAGTTCTTC. It translates to CASSHRAGGSSYNEQFF.

The rearrangement uses TRBV7-9 and TRBJ1-3; D is uncertain. This CDR3 spans 15 amino acids. V shed 6 bases and J shed 5 bases, with 17 bases lying between them. Germline V gives CDR1 SEHNR, CDR2 FQNEAQ (reference sequence). The CDR3 protein is CASSSYQGSRNTIYF. The CDR3 DNA follows: TGTGCCAGCAGTTCCTACCAAGGTTCCCGAAACACCATATATTTT.

The chain carries TRBV29-1 and TRBJ2-1, with 7 bases that match TRBD1. Trimming removed 6 bases from V and 6 bases from J; junction bases left unmatched: 2. The CDR3 is made up of 11 amino acids. CDR1 and CDR2 (germline): SQVTM, ANQGSEA. This CDR3 reads CSVNRGNEQFF. For the CDR3, the DNA is TGCAGCGTCAACAGGGGCAATGAGCAGTTCTTC.

The sample holds one count of this clone. A junction boundary mismatches the germline segment, possibly from a read error. The V call is TRBV29-1, the J call TRBJ2-7; tentatively, D is TRBD2 (5 bases). The germline V gene encodes CDR1 SQVTM and CDR2 ANQGSEA. CDR3 length: 14 residues. CDR3 residues: CSVEDLEAPYEQYF. Written as DNA, the CDR3 is TGCAGCGTTGAAGATCTGGAGGCCCCCTATGAGCAGTACTTC.

The gene calls are TRBV5-1 and TRBJ1-1; D is ambiguous. The germline V gene has CDR1 SGHRS and CDR2 YFSETQ. V lost 0 bases to trimming and J lost 5 bases, with 11 bases between them. This CDR3 contains 14 residues. The CDR3 is CASSLEGRQTEAFF. The CDR3, as DNA: TGCGCCAGCAGCTTGGAAGGCAGACAAACTGAAGCTTTCTTT.

This clone was seen a few times. The chain recombines TRBV28 with TRBJ2-7; TRBD1 is a possible D gene (6 bases). Per the germline V gene, CDR1 is MDHEN and CDR2 is SYDVKM. Trimming removed 7 bases at V and 3 bases at J, with 22 bases between. The CDR3 is made up of 16 amino acids. CDR3 bases: TGTGCCAGCATTGCCCCATCCACGGGACAAAACTACGAGCAGTACTTC. Translated: CASIAPSTGQNYEQYF.

This chain uses TRBV27 with TRBJ1-3; the D gene is possibly TRBD1 (5 bases). Germline V gives CDR1 MNHEY, CDR2 SMNVEV (reference sequence). V lost 6 bases and J lost 1, with 10 bases in between. The CDR3 runs 14 residues. This CDR3 is CASSRGGSGNTIYF. The CDR3 DNA is TGTGCCAGCAGCCGGGGGGGGTCTGGAAACACCATATATTTT.